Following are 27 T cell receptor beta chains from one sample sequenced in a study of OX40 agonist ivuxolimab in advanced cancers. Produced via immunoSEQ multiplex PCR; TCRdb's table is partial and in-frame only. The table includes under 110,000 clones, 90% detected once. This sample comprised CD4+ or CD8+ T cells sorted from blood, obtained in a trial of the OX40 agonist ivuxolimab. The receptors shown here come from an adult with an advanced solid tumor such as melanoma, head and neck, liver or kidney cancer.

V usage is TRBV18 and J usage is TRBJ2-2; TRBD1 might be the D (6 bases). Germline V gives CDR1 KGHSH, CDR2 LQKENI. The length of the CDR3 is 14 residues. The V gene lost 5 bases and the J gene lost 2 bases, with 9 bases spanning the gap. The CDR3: CASSSDSNTGELFF. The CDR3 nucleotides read TGTGCCAGCTCATCGGACAGTAACACCGGGGAGCTGTTTTTT.

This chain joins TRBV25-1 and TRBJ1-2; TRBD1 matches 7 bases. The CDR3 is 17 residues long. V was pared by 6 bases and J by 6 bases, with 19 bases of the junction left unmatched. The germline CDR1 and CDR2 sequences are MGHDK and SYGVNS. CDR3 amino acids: CASRDGRGQIARDGYTF. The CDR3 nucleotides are TGTGCCAGCAGGGACGGAAGGGGACAGATCGCTAGGGATGGCTACACCTTC.

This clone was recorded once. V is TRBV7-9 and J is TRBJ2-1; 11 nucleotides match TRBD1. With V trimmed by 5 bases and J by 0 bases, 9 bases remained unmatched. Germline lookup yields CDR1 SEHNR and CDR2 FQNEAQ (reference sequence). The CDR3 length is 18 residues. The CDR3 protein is CASSQGTGGISSYNEQFF. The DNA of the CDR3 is TGTGCCAGCAGCCAGGGGACAGGGGGGATATCCTCCTACAATGAGCAGTTCTTC.

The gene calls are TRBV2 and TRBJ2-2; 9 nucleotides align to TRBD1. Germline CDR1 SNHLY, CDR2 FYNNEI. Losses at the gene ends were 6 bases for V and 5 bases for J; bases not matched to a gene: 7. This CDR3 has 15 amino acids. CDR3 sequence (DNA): TGTGCCAGCAGGGGGGACAGGGAGGTAACCGGGGAGCTGTTTTTT. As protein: CASRGDREVTGELFF.

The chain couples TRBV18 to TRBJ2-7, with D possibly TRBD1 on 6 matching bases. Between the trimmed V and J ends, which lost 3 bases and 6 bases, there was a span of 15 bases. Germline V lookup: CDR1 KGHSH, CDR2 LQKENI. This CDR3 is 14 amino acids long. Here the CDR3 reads CASSPGAENPEQYF. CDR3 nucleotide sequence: TGTGCCAGCTCACCGGGGGCGGAGAACCCCGAGCAGTACTTC.

The CDR3 protein is CASSLDEYNEQFF. As DNA, the CDR3 is TGTGCCAGCAGCTTAGACGAGTACAATGAGCAGTTCTTC. The gene calls are TRBV11-3 and TRBJ2-1, with D unresolved. Germline values: CDR1 SGHNT, CDR2 YENEEA. V was cut by 0 bases and J by 4 bases, with 4 bases left in between. CDR3 size: 13 residues. Together with reference TRBV11-3 and TRBJ2-1, the CDR3 gives the full variable domain: EAGVVQSPRYKIIEKKQPVAFWCNPISGHNTLYWYLQNLGQGPELLIRYENEEAVDDSQLPKDRFSAERLKGVDSTLKIQPAELGDSAVYLCASSLDEYNEQFFGPGTRLTVL.

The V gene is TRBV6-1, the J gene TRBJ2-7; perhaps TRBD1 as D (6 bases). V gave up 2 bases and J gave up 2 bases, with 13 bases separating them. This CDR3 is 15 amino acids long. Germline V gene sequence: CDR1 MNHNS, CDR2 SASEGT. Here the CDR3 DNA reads TGTGCCAGCAGTGAAAGACGGACAGCCCCCTACGAGCAGTACTTC. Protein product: CASSERRTAPYEQYF.

The CDR3 loop is CASSLGAGGAGNVLTF. DNA of the CDR3: TGTGCCAGCAGCTTGGGGGCAGGGGGCGCCGGAAACGTCCTGACTTTC. This sequence joins TRBV7-6 and TRBJ2-6; TRBD1 agrees at 8 bases. This CDR3 contains 16 residues. V lost 3 bases and J lost 10; bases outside the gene matches: 11. The germline V gene has CDR1 SGHVS and CDR2 FNYEAQ.

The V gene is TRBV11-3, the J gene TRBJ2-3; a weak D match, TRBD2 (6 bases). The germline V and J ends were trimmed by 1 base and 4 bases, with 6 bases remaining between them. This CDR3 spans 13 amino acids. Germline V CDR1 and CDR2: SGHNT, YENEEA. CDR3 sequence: CASSLAGADTQYF. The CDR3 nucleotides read TGTGCCAGCAGCTTAGCGGGGGCAGATACGCAGTATTTT.

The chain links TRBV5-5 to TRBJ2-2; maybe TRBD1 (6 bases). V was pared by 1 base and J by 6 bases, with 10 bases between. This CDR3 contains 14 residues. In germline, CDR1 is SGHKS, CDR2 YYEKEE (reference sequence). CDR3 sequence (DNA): TGTGCCAGCAGCTTGCTACAGGGTTCCGGGGAGCTGTTTTTT. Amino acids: CASSLLQGSGELFF.

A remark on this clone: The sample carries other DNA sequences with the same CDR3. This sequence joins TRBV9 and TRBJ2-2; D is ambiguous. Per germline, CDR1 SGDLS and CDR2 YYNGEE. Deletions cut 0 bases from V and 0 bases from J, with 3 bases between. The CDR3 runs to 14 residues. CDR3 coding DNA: TGTGCCAGCAGCGTAGCCCCGAACACCGGGGAGCTGTTTTTT. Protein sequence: CASSVAPNTGELFF.

CDR3 DNA sequence: TGCGCCAGCAGCAACCTAGCAACTAATGAAAAACTGTTTTTT. Translating it yields CASSNLATNEKLFF. The rearrangement links TRBV5-1 to TRBJ1-4; D uncertain. This CDR3 contains 14 residues. Trimming removed 4 bases at V and 0 bases at J, with 7 bases between. Germline V gene data show CDR1 as SGHRS and CDR2 as YFSETQ.

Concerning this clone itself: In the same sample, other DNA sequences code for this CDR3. CDR3 bases: TGTGCCAGCAGTTACCTAAACCAGCCCCAGCATTTT. Translated, it gives CASSYLNQPQHF. V is TRBV6-5 and J is TRBJ1-5; D call uncertain. The CDR3 totals 12 residues. The V gene lost 2 bases and the J gene lost 7 bases, with 6 bases spanning the gap. Germline CDR1 reads MNHEY; CDR2 reads SVGAGI.

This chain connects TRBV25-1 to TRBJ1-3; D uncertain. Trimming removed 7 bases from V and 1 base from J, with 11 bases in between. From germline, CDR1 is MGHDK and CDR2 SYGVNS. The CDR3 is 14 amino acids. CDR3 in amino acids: CASKDRGSGNTIYF. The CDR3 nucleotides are TGTGCCAGCAAAGACCGGGGTTCTGGAAACACCATATATTTT.

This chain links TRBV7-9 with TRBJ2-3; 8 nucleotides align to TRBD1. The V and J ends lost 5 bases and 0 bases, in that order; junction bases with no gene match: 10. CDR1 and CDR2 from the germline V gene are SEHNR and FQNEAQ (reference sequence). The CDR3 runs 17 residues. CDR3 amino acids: CASSNNRGFESTDTQYF. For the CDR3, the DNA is TGTGCCAGCAGCAACAACAGGGGGTTCGAGAGCACAGATACGCAGTATTTT.

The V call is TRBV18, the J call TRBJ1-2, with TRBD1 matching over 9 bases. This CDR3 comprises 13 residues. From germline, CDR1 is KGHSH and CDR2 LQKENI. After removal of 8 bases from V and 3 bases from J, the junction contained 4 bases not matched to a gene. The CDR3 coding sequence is TGTGCCAGCCGGGACAGGGCGGACTATGGCTACACCTTC. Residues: CASRDRADYGYTF.

CDR3 loop: CASSYDRDGQETQYF. The CDR3 nucleotides read TGTGCCAGCAGTTATGACAGGGACGGTCAAGAGACCCAGTACTTC. The rearrangement links TRBV7-3 to TRBJ2-5; 7 nucleotides align to TRBD1. The ends lost 6 bases at V and 2 bases at J; junction bases unmatched: 9. This CDR3 has 15 amino acids. Germline CDR1 is SGHTA and CDR2 is FQGTGA.

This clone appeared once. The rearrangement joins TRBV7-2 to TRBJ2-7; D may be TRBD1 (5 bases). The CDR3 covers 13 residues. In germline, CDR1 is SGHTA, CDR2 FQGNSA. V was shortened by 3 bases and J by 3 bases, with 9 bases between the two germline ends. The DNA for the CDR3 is TGTGCCAGCAGCTTTGTGCAGGGCTACGAGCAGTACTTC. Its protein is CASSFVQGYEQYF.

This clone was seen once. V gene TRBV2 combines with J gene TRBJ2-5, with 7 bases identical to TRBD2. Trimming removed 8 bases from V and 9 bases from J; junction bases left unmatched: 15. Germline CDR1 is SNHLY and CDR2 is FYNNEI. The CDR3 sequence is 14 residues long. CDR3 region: CASWASGTQSAQYF. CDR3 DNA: TGTGCCAGCTGGGCCAGCGGGACCCAGTCGGCCCAGTACTTC.

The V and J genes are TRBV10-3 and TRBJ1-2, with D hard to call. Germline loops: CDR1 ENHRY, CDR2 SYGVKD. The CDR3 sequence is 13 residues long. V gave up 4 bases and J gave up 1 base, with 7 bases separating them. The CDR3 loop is CAISGRINYGYTF. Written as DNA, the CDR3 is TGTGCCATCAGTGGCCGGATTAACTATGGCTACACCTTC.

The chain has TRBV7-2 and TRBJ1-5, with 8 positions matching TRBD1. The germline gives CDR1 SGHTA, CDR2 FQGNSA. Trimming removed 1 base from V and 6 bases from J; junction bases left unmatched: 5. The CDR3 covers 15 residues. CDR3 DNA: TGTGCCAGCAGCTTAGTACAGGGGGTTGGTCAGCCCCAGCATTTT. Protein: CASSLVQGVGQPQHF.

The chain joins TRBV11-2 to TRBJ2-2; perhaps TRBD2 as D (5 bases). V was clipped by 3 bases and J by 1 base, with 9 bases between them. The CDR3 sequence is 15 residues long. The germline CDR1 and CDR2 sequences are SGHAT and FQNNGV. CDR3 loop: CASSFSSGNTGELFF. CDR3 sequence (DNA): TGTGCCAGCAGCTTTTCCAGCGGGAACACCGGGGAGCTGTTTTTT.

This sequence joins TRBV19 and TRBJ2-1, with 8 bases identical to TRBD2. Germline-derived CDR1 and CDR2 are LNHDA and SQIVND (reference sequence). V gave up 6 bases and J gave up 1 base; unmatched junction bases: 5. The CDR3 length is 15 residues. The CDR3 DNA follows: TGTGCCAGTAGATTAGCGGGGCTGTCCTACAATGAGCAGTTCTTC. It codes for CASRLAGLSYNEQFF. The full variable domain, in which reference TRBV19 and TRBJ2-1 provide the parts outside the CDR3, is DGGITQSPKYLFRKEGQNVTLSCEQNLNHDAMYWYRQDPGQGLRLIYYSQIVNDFQKGDIAEGYSVSREKKESFPLTVTSAQKNPTAFYLCASRLAGLSYNEQFFGPGTRLTVL.

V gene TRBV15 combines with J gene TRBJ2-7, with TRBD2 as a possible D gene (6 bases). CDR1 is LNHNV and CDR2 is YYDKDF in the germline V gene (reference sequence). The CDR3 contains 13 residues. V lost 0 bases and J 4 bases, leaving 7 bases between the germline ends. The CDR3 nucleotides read TGTGCCACCAGCAGAGATGGGGGGTACGAGCAGTACTTC. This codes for CATSRDGGYEQYF. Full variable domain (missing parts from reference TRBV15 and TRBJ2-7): DAMVIQNPRYQVTQFGKPVTLSCSQTLNHNVMYWYQQKSSQAPKLLFHYYDKDFNNEADTPDNFQSRRPNTSFCFLDIRSPGLGDTAMYLCATSRDGGYEQYFGPGTRLTVT.

The CDR3: CASSLGQGRGGTYNEQFF. The CDR3 coding sequence is TGTGCCAGCAGTTTGGGACAGGGTAGGGGGGGGACCTACAATGAGCAGTTCTTC. This chain uses TRBV27 with TRBJ2-1; 9 bases match TRBD1. This CDR3 has 18 amino acids. V dropped 3 bases and J dropped 2; count of bases not matched to a gene: 11. Germline V gene data show CDR1 as MNHEY and CDR2 as SMNVEV (reference sequence).

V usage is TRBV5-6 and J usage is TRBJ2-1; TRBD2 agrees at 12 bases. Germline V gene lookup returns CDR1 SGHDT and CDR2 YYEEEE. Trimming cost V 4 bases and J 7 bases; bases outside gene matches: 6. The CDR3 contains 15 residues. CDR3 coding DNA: TGTGCCAGCAGCACCCTGACTAGCGGGGGAAATGAGCAGTTCTTC. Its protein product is CASSTLTSGGNEQFF.

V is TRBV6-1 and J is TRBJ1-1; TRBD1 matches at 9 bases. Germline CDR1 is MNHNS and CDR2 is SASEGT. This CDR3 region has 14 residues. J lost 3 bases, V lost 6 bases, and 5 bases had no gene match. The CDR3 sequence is CASRGTGTHTEAFF. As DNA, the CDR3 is TGTGCCAGCAGAGGGACAGGGACGCACACTGAAGCTTTCTTT.